The rows below give T cell receptor beta chains drawn from one sample of a study of blood T cell repertoires in COVID-19. Only in-frame clones appear in the TCRdb table, and some are missing; sequencing was by immunoSEQ multiplex PCR. The repertoire holds about 350,000 clones, with around 87% as singletons. Source material: peripheral blood. The receptors shown here come from a woman aged 45-59 years with COVID-19, enrolled during active disease. CDR3s include the opening cysteine and the closing phenylalanine or tryptophan. The order of the fields is clone size, V gene, J gene, D gene, CDR3 DNA, CDR3 protein. A D gene is named only where the DNA matches it firmly. Size values are once, few and many counts, or a class for expanded clones, and some rows have none.

abundance: few
v_gene: TRBV18
j_gene: TRBJ1-3
d_gene: .
CDR3nt: TGTGCCAGCTCACGTGGGGGCTCCTTTGGAAACACCATATATTTT
CDR3aa: CASSRGGSFGNTIYF

abundance: .
v_gene: TRBV5-1
j_gene: TRBJ1-5
d_gene: TRBD1
CDR3nt: TGCGCCAGCAGCCCCCGGACAGGATCAAATCAGCCCCAGCATTTT
CDR3aa: CASSPRTGSNQPQHF

abundance: .
v_gene: TRBV11-2
j_gene: TRBJ2-1
d_gene: TRBD2
CDR3nt: TGTGCCAGCAGCTTTATAGCGGGATTGCAGTTCTTC
CDR3aa: CASSFIAGLQFF

abundance: .
v_gene: TRBV7-2
j_gene: TRBJ2-3
d_gene: .
CDR3nt: TGTGCCAGCAGCCCCGGGAAGGGGGGGTATACGCAGTATTTT
CDR3aa: CASSPGKGGYTQYF

abundance: once
v_gene: TRBV5-1
j_gene: TRBJ2-1
d_gene: .
CDR3nt: TGCGCCAGCAGCTTGTTTCGGGACAATGAGCAGTTCTTC
CDR3aa: CASSLFRDNEQFF

abundance: .
v_gene: TRBV18
j_gene: TRBJ1-4
d_gene: .
CDR3nt: TGTGCCAGCTCACCGGGGGCAGGGCGTAATGAAAAACTGTTTTTT
CDR3aa: CASSPGAGRNEKLFF

abundance: .
v_gene: TRBV3-1/TRBV3-2
j_gene: TRBJ1-2
d_gene: TRBD1
CDR3nt: TGTGCCAGCAGCCAAGAGGCACAGGGGATGCCTGGGAGTGGCTACACCTTC
CDR3aa: CASSQEAQGMPGSGYTF

abundance: .
v_gene: TRBV5-1
j_gene: TRBJ1-5
d_gene: .
CDR3nt: TGCGCCAGCAGCTTGTCGGGCAATCAGCCCCAGCATTTT
CDR3aa: CASSLSGNQPQHF

abundance: .
v_gene: TRBV5-4
j_gene: TRBJ2-7
d_gene: .
CDR3nt: TGTGCCAGCAGGAAAGGGAGCCTCTACGAGCAGTACTTC
CDR3aa: CASRKGSLYEQYF

abundance: .
v_gene: TRBV5-1
j_gene: TRBJ1-1
d_gene: .
CDR3nt: TGCGCCAGCAGCTTGGCGGAAGGGGCTGGAACTGAAGCTTTCTTT
CDR3aa: CASSLAEGAGTEAFF

abundance: .
v_gene: TRBV6-5
j_gene: TRBJ2-1
d_gene: .
CDR3nt: TGTGCCAGCAGTTACTATGGCCGATACAATGAGCAGTTCTTC
CDR3aa: CASSYYGRYNEQFF

abundance: .
v_gene: TRBV19
j_gene: TRBJ2-7
d_gene: .
CDR3nt: TGTGCCAGTAGTGGAGGGACTCACTCCTACGAGCAGTACTTC
CDR3aa: CASSGGTHSYEQYF

abundance: .
v_gene: TRBV25-1
j_gene: TRBJ1-1
d_gene: .
CDR3nt: TGTGCCAGCAAGAGGCAGGGGAGGAACACTGAAGCTTTCTTT
CDR3aa: CASKRQGRNTEAFF

abundance: .
v_gene: TRBV19
j_gene: TRBJ1-1
d_gene: .
CDR3nt: TGTGCCAGTACCCGGGGGGCAATATGGAACACTGAAGCTTTCTTT
CDR3aa: CASTRGAIWNTEAFF